This TCR beta chain was captured in a study of cytomegalovirus exposure and HLA in healthy donors (dated by TCRdb to between 2016 and 2019). Study-wide context: An earlier analysis of roughly 500 of the donors reported over 250 Gb of sequence data and 117 million unique TCR beta sequences obtained from 180 million or so T cells. About 300 gigabases of sequencing data and roughly 90 million unique TCR sequences were included in an early release covering several hundred HLA-typed donors. Among the approximately 400 genotyped donors, around 81% belonged to the genetic ancestry cluster associated with self-reported Caucasian donors. The study aimed to test whether signatures of past pathogen exposure could be identified by cataloging public T cell receptors. The study used immunosequencing to profile the T cell repertoires of 666 subjects and linked those repertoires to cytomegalovirus serostatus. A separate validation cohort of about 110 different subjects was used in addition to the roughly 720-subject first cohort. To predict cytomegalovirus infection status, the study combined high-throughput TCR immunosequencing, statistical association of individual TCRs with disease status, and machine learning. A later analysis re-examined previously published TCR beta repertoires from 500 to 700 donors and added high-resolution HLA genotyping to investigate patterns of TCR occurrence. Rather than drawing on any new phenotypic data, the later analysis identified candidate immune exposures from TCR beta sequences and the way those sequences occurred across donors. To decide whether each TCR beta V gene segment behaved as functional or pseudogenic, an earlier analysis of some 600 of the donors relied on high-throughput TCR beta sequencing. Donor age, sex, ethnicity and CMV serostatus were compiled together with the repertoire data. A later genetic analysis took genome-wide SNP genotypes for about 55% of the 666 donors and used that subset as a discovery cohort. Every discovery cohort repertoire had been produced on one sequencing platform. Both class I and class II loci were covered by HLA typing, at four-digit resolution. The number of typed donors differed by locus: roughly 620-630 for A, B, C, DRB1 and DQB1; some 500 for DQA1; roughly 600 for DPA1; and some 470 for DPB1. Because of strong linkage in the cohort, 5 or 6 DR-DQ haplotypes were treated as single units for association and clustering. On average, about 240,000 unique TCR beta nucleotide sequences were sequenced per donor among 398 genotyped donors of the cohort, with roughly a sixth of those sequences being non-productive. Paper-wide results and their limitations: A few of the identified cytomegalovirus-associated TCR beta chains were confirmed in vitro to be specific for cytomegalovirus antigens. In an earlier analysis of fewer than 700 of the donors, most TCR beta V segments appeared in productive rearrangements about 90% or about 30% of the time, broadly matching IMGT annotations. A later genetic analysis reported fewer N-insertions in productive TCRs among donors in an Asian-associated ancestry cluster than the roughly 700-donor mean. The earlier analysis of around 600 of the donors excluded some 15 rarely observed V segments, including chromosome 9 orphons, because counts were too low. A later analysis found that most CMV-associated TCR beta chains appeared HLA-restricted, with HLA associations seemingly driven largely by CMV exposure. V-gene and J-gene trimming of TCR beta chains was associated with a missense DCLRE1C variant in a later genetic analysis, and the association was replicated in an independent cohort. Across donors, most TCR sequences were observed very rarely, whereas some public TCRs were present in many individuals. In a later analysis, HLA-associated TCR beta chains were found to be more clonally expanded and to have lower generation probabilities than equally common non-associated chains. The classifier was reported to diagnose cytomegalovirus status with high specificity and sensitivity in both the original and validation cohorts. A cluster of highly shared sequence variants was judged likely to represent a technical artifact of the sequencing pipeline. According to a later analysis, TCR association rates differed among HLA loci, with DRB1 alleles showing the most associated TCRs and HLA-C alleles showing the fewest. Some IMGT-functional V segments, including TRBV6-2 and TRBV6-3, could not be distinguished by the 87-base-pair reads and were therefore excluded. Presence/absence analyses assumed roughly uniform sequencing depth across donors, an assumption that may not hold. Strong co-occurrence of HLA alleles, especially DR and DQ, made assigning TCR associations to individual alleles difficult. Only TCR beta chains were sequenced in this cohort, and the absence of alpha or paired-chain data limited detectable features. The study listed approximately 150 TCR beta chains as associated with cytomegalovirus. It was suggested by the authors that the approach could potentially be generalized to other disease states and immunological phenotypes. Because some donors lacked HLA typing at each locus, the association tests relied only on the typed subset. A further reported finding was that TCR beta sequences accurately predicted the HLA-A and HLA-B alleles for most subjects in the first cohort. A later analysis associated 16,951 TCR beta sequences with specific HLA alleles at a false discovery rate of 0.05. Linkage disequilibrium might explain the correlated functional status among segregating V segments, but an unknown experimental factor could not be ruled out. CMV serostatus was the only immune exposure information available for the cohort. A later analysis reported that several top co-occurrence clusters appeared linked to parvovirus B19, influenza, CMV and Epstein-Barr virus.

Worth noting for this clone: This receptor's antigen is unknown. No much larger clone is present one base from it, and per-base qualities are unavailable.

The cohort was made up of several hundred healthy bone marrow donors. At the time of sampling, all cohort members were nominally healthy, though unrecorded immune exposures were likely present. The donor tested CMV seronegative, placing the donor among the approximately 400 seronegative members of the cohort. A peripheral blood sample was provided by each donor, and peripheral blood mononuclear cells were used for TCR beta sequencing. The Qiagen DNeasy Blood Extraction Kit was used to extract genomic DNA from the blood cell samples. Receptors were amplified or captured by the immunoSEQ multiplex PCR assay. For the multiplex PCR, a mixture combining 60 forward primers for TCR Vbeta segments and 13 reverse primers for TCR Jbeta segments was used. A multiplex PCR assay on genomic DNA amplified the CDR3 region of rearranged TCR beta genes. On the Illumina HiSeq System, the amplified TCR beta libraries were sequenced as 87-base-pair reads. As for the original processing: A later analysis tallied around 87 million unique TCR beta chains across the 700 or so repertoires, and 10 million to 11 million of those chains were shared by two or more donors. Raw reads were error-corrected and collapsed into unique sequences with a nearest-neighbor algorithm that merged closely related sequences to remove PCR and sequencing errors. Alignment of CDR3 sequences to IMGT reference sequences was used to assign V, D and J gene segments. Each retained sequence needed at least a six-nucleotide match to both a V gene segment and a J gene segment. Rearrangements were called productive when the CDR3 lacked stop codons and stayed in frame with V and J; all others were non-productive. Following IMGT convention, CDR3 was defined as the stretch from the second conserved V-encoded cysteine up to the conserved J-encoded phenylalanine. Sequences without an unambiguous match to a single V gene segment were excluded from the earlier analysis of about 630 of the donors. In an earlier analysis of roughly 600 of the donors, a V segment was called functional when productive rearrangements were above 56.7%, and segregating when the standard deviation between donors exceeded 5%. A statistical classification framework was developed to diagnose cytomegalovirus status using the catalog of TCR beta chain sequences. In a later analysis, TCR nucleotide sequences were compared against IMGT/GENE-DB human TR gene sequences so that V and J genes could be assigned. A later analysis assigned CDR3 sequences and most-parsimonious VDJ recombination scenarios with the TCRdist pipeline. In a later analysis, every TCR beta chain was defined by the combination of its CDR3 amino acid sequence and its V-gene family, and reads without a unique V-gene family were dropped. In a later analysis, 550 to 650 highly shared, low-generation-probability nucleotide sequences were removed to address suspected cross-contamination and a sequencing artifact. For each public chain, a later analysis derived a clonal expansion index from normalized ranks of inferred template counts within each repertoire. In a later analysis, generation probabilities were computed with a VDJ recombination model fitted to out-of-frame rearrangements, and the resulting probabilities were checked against IGoR. In a later analysis, TCR-TCR, TCR-HLA and TCR-CMV co-occurrence was scored with hypergeometric tests, and a repertoire-size bias correction was applied to TCR pairs. A later analysis estimated false discovery rates by permuting HLA or CMV assignments 20 times. In a later analysis, co-occurring TCRs were grouped with DBSCAN, and TCRdist sequence similarity was added when clustering was performed within HLA-allele-positive subsets. For co-occurrence clustering, repertoires with fewer than 30,000 or more than 120,000 public chains were excluded, along with 4 to 6 repertoires with anomalous nucleotide sharing. Sourced from immuneACCESS, this table was stored by TCRdb with only in-frame sequences that have V and J called. A share of the clones is absent; for the studies checked, an unresolved V gene accounts for under half, and the remainder has no known explanation. Clone size and the V and J calls come from that table; the DNA yielded D and trimming. The sample has under 250,000 clones on record, over 70% of them singletons. 0.71% of the sample comes from the top ten.

Including the terminal cysteine and phenylalanine, the CDR3 comprises 15 residues. Solely the CDR3 DNA is kept, with 45 bases framed from the first base. According to the germline V gene (reference sequence), CDR1 reads LNHDA and CDR2 reads SQIVND. Trimmed from V: 6 bases; trimmed from J: 4 bases; junction bases lacking a gene match: 7. Here the chain combines TRBV19 and TRBJ1-1, with 11 bases aligning to TRBD1. The source material was PBMCs. The sequence derives from a boy between 2 and 10 years old in good health and CMV-seronegative. The CDR3 region reads CASRETGQGATEAFF. The base sequence is TGTGCCAGTAGGGAGACAGGACAGGGGGCCACTGAAGCTTTCTTT.